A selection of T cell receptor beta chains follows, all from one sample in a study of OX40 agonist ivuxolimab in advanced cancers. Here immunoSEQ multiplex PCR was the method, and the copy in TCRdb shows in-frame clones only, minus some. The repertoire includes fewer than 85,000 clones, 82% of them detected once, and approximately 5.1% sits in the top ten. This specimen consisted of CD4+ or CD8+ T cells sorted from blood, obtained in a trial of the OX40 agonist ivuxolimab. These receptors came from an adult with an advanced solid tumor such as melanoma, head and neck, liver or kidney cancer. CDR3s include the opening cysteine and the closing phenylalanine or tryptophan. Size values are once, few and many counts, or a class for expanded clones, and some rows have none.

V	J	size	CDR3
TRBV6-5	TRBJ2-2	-	CASSYGRTNTGELFF
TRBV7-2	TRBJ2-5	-	CASGSTGRETETQYF
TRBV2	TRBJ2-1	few	CASRASGSQYNEQFF
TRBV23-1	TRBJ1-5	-	CASSQFGGLLRYSNQPQHF
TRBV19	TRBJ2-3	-	CASSRSGTDTQYF
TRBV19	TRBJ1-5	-	CASSIVGLGNQPQHF
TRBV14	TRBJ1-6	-	CASRAGGMNSPLHF
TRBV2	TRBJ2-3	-	CASKGSGTYTDTQYF
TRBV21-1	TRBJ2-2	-	CASSSGQSPPGELFF
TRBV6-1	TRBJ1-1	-	CASSHLREDAEAFF
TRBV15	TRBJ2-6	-	CATSRVGTDSFSGANVLTF
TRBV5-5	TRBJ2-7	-	CASSQTGSYEQYF
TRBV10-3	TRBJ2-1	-	CATQEHNEQFF
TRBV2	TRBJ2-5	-	CASAGEGRETQYF
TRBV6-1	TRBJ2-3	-	CASTLVGLTDTQYF
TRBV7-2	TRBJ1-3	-	CASSLWGATGNTIYF
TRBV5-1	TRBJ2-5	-	CASRPTSQETQYF
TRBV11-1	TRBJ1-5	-	CASSLSNSGQPQHF
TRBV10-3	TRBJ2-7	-	CAISGSGQGNEQYF
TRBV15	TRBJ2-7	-	CATSRDGTLYEQYF
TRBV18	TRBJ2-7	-	CASSPRGNGPAYEQYF
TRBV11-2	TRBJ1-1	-	CASSATGGQVTEAFF
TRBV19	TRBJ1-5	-	CASSMRTGARAEPQHF
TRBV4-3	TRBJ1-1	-	CASSQDVRAGTEAFF
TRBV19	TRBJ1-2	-	CASSHPGGDYGYTF
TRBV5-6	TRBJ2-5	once	CASSSDTGVGETQYF
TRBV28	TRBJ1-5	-	CASNARGNQPQHF
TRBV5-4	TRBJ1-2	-	CANSLVSRGHGYTF
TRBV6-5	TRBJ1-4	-	CASSWKRANEKLFF
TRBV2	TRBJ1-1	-	CASRGPAVTIAFF
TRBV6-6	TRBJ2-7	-	CASSPDNTYEQYF
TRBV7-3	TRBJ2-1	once	CASSLDSGGTQFF
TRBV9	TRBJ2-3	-	CASSVAGLMSDTQYF
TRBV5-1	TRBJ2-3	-	CASSLVTGEQDTQYF
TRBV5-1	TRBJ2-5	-	CASSVQGNQETQYF
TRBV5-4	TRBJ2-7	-	CASSSQDSSYEQYF
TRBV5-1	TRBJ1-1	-	CASSLGVAVGPGTEAFF
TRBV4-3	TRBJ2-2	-	CASSLNPNTGELFF
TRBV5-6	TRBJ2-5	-	CASSLRQGQETQYF
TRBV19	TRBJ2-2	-	CASSPQAGELFF
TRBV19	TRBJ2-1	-	CASTGPTSGNDEQFF
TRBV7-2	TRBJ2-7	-	CASSFPTSATYEQYF
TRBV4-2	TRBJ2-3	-	CASSQEQGGGDTQYF
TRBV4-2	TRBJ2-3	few	CASSQDMIGEGDTQYF
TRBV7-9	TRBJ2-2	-	CASSLPQANTGELFF
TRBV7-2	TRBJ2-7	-	CASSLARSRREQYF
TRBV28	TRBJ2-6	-	CASSLNAGPGANVLTF
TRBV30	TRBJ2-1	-	CAWSVGGIYDNEQFF
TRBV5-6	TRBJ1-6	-	CASSSLSRYVGNSPLHF
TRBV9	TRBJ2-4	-	CASSVAGGDISDIQYF
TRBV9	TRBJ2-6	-	CASSPGLTGANVLTF
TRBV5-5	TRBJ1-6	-	CASSLYGSDNSPLHF
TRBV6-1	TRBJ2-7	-	CASSDLAGTEFEQYF
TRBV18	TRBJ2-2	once	CASSPPNRPNTGELFF
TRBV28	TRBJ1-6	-	CASSLKAALPRSPLHF
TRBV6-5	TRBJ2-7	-	CASSYSIGISEQYF
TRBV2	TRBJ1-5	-	CASSARYTGSGSQPQHF
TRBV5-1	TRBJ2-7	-	CASSQPGLAGGPRNSYEQYF
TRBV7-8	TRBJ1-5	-	CASSPDPSQPQHF
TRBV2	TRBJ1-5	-	CASSETGEDQPQHF